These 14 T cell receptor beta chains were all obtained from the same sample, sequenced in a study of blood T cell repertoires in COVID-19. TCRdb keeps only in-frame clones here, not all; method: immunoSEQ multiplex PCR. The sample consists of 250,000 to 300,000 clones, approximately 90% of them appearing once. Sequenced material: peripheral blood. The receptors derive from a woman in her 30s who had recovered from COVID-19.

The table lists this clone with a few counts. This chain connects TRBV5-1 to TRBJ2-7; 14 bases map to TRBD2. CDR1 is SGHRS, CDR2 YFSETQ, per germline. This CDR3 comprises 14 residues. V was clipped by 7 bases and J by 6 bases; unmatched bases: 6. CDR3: CASRPGTSGGEQYF. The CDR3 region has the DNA TGCGCCAGCCGACCCGGGACTAGCGGGGGCGAGCAGTACTTC.

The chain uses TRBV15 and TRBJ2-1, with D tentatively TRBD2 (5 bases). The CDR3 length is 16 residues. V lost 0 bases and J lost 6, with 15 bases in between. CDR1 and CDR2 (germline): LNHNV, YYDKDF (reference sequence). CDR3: CATSRDRPQRGNEQFF. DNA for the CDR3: TGTGCCACCAGCAGAGATAGGCCCCAACGGGGCAATGAGCAGTTCTTC.

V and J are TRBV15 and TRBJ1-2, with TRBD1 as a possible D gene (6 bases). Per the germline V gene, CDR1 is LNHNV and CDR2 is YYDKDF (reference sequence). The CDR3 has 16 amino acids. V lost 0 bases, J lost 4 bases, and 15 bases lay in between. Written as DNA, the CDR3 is TGTGCCACCAGCAGAGATCAAGGGACACTCTCCTATGGCTACACCTTC. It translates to CATSRDQGTLSYGYTF.

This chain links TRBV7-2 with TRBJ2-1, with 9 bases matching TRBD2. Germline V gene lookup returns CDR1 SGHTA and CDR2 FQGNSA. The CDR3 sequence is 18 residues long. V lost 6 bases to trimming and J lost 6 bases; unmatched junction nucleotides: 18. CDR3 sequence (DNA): TGTGCCAGCAGAACACGAAGTGGCGGGGGGGCCTTCCGCAATGAGCAGTTCTTC. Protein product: CASRTRSGGGAFRNEQFF. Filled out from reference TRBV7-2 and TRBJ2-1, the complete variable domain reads GAGVSQSPSNKVTEKGKDVELRCDPISGHTALYWYRQSLGQGLEFLIYFQGNSAPDKSGLPSDRFSAERTGGSVSTLTIQRTQQEDSAVYLCASRTRSGGGAFRNEQFFGPGTRLTVL.

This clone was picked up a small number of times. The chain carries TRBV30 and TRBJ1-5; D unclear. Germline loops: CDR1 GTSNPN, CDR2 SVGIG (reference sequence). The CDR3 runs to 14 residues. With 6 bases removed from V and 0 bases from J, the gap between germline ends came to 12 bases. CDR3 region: CACHQDTSNQPQHF. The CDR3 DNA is TGTGCCTGCCACCAGGATACTAGCAATCAGCCCCAGCATTTT.

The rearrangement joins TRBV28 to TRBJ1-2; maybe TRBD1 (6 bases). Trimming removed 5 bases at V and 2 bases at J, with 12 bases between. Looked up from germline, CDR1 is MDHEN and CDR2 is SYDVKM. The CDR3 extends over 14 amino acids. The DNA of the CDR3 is TGTGCCAGCAGTGAACAGGGATCAAACTATGGCTACACCTTC. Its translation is CASSEQGSNYGYTF.

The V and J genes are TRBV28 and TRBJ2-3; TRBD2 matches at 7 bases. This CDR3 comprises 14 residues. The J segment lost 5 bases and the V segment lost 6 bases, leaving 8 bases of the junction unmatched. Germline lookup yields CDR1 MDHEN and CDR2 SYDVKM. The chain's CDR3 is CASSIGGEGDTQYF. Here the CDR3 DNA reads TGTGCCAGCAGCATTGGGGGGGAGGGAGATACGCAGTATTTT. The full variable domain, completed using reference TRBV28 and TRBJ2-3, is DVKVTQSSRYLVKRTGEKVFLECVQDMDHENMFWYRQDPGLGLRLIYFSYDVKMKEKGDIPEGYSVSREKKERFSLILESASTNQTSMYLCASSIGGEGDTQYFGPGTRLTVL.

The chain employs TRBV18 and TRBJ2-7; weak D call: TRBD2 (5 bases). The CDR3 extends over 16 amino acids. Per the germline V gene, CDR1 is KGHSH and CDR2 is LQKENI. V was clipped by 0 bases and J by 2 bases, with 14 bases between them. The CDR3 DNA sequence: TGTGCCAGCTCACCACCGAAGGGCGAGGGTGCCTACGAGCAGTACTTC. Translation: CASSPPKGEGAYEQYF.

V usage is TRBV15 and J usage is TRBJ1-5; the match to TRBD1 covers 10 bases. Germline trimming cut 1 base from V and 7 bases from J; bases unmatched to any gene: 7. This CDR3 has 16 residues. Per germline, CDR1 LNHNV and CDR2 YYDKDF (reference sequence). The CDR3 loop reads CATSRAGQGLSQPQHF. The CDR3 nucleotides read TGTGCCACCAGCAGAGCGGGACAGGGGCTATCACAGCCCCAGCATTTT. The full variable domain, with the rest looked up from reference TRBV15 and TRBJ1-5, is DAMVIQNPRYQVTQFGKPVTLSCSQTLNHNVMYWYQQKSSQAPKLLFHYYDKDFNNEADTPDNFQSRRPNTSFCFLDIRSPGLGDTAMYLCATSRAGQGLSQPQHFGDGTRLSIL.

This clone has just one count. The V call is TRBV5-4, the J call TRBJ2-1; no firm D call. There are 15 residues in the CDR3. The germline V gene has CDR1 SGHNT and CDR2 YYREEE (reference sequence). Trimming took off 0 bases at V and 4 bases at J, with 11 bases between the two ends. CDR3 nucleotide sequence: TGTGCCAGCAGCTTGGGACAATCTCATTACAATGAGCAGTTCTTC. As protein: CASSLGQSHYNEQFF.

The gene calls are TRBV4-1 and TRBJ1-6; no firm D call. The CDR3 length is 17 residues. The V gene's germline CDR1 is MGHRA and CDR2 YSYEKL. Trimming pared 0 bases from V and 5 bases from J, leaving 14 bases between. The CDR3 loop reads CASSQDLGSVNNSPLHF. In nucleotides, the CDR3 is TGCGCCAGCAGCCAAGATCTCGGGAGCGTTAATAATTCACCCCTCCACTTT.

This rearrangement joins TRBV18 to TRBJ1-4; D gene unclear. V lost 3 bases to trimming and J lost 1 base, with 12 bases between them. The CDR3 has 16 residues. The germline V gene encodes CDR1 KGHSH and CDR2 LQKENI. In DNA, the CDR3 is TGTGCCAGCTCACCGTTTTTGGGCAGAACTAATGAAAAACTGTTTTTT. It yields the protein CASSPFLGRTNEKLFF. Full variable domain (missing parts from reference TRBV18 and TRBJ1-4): NAGVMQNPRHLVRRRGQEARLRCSPMKGHSHVYWYRQLPEEGLKFMVYLQKENIIDESGMPKERFSAEFPKEGPSILRIQQVVRGDSAAYFCASSPFLGRTNEKLFFGSGTQLSVL.

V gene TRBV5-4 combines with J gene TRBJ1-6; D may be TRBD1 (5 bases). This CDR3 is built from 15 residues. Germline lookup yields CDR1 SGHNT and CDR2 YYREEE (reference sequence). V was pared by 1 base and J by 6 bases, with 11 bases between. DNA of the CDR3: TGTGCCAGCAGCTTGTATGGGGGGGGTAATTCACCCCTCCACTTT. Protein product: CASSLYGGGNSPLHF.

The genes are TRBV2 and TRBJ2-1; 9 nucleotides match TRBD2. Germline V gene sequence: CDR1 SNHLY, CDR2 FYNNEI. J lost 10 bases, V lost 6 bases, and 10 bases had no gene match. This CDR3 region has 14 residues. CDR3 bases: TGTGCCAGCAGGAGGCGGGGGGGCCGGGAGGAGCAGTTCTTC. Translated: CASRRRGGREEQFF.